This T cell receptor (beta chain) was retrieved from a study of post-analysis software for immune sequencing data. Findings of the study overall: Controls showed lower frequencies than patients for five TRBV segments, and TRBV5-6, TRBV5-1 and TRBV20-1 were among these.

Each TCR beta cDNA library carried unique molecular identifiers. TCRdb re-called the PCR reads through MiXCR, storing one row per CDR3 protein. The sample includes a few hundred thousand distinct CDR3 sequences, around 34% of them seen just once. The table lists this clonotype with many counts. The antigen remains undetermined. V was pared by 5 bases and J by 4 bases, with 11 bases between. CDR1 and CDR2 (germline): SGHAT, FQNNGV. CDR3 length: 13 residues. The genes are TRBV11-2 and TRBJ2-5; D remains ambiguous. The sequenced sample was blood. This sequence was found in a girl aged 10 to 17 with multiple sclerosis. CDR3 sequence reads: CASSPETGETQYF. The CDR3 DNA sequence: TGTGCCAGCAGCCCCGAGACTGGAGAGACCCAGTACTTC.